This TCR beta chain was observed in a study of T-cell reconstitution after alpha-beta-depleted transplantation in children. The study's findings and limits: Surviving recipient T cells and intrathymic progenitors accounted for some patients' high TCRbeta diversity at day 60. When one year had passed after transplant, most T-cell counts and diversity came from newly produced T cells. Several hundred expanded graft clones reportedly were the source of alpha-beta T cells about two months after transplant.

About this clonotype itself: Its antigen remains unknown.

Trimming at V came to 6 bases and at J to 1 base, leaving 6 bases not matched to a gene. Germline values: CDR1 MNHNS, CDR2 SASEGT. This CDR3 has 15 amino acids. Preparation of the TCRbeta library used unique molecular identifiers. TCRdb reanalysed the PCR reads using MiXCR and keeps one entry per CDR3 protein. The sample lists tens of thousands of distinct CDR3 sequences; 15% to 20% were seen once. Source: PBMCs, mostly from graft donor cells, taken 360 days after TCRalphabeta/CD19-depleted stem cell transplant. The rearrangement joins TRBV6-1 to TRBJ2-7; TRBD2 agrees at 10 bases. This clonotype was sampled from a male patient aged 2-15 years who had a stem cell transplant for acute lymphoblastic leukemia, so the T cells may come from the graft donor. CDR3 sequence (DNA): TGTGCCAGCAGCCCACTAGCGGGATTTTCCTACGAGCAGTACTTC. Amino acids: CASSPLAGFSYEQYF.